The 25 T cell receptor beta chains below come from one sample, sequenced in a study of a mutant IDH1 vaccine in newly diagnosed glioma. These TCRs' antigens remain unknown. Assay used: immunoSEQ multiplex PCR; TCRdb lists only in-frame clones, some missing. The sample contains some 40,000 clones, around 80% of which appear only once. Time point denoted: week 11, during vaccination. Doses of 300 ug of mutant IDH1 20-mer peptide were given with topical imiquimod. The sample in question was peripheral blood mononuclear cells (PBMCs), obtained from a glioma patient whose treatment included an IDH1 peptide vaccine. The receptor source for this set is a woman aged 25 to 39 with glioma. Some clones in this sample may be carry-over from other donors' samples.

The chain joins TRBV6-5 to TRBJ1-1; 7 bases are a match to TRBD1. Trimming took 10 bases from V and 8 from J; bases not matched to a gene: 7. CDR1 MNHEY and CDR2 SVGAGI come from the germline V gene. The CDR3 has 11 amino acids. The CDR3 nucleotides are TGTGCCACCCACAGGGGCCAAGAAGCTTTCTTT. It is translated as CATHRGQEAFF.

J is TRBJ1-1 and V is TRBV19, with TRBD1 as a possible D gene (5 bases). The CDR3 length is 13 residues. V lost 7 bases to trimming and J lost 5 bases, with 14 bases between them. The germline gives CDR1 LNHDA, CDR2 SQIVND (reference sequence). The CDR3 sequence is CASTPEGATEAFF. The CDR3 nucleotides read TGTGCCAGTACCCCGGAAGGGGCGACTGAAGCTTTCTTT.

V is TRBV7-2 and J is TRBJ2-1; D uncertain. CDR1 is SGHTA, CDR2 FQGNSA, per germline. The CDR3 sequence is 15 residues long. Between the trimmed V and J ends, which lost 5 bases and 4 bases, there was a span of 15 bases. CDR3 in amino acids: CASSRLHGNYNEQFF. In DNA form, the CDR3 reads TGTGCCAGCAGCCGCTTACACGGTAATTACAATGAGCAGTTCTTC. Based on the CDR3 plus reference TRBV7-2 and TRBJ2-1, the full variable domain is GAGVSQSPSNKVTEKGKDVELRCDPISGHTALYWYRQSLGQGLEFLIYFQGNSAPDKSGLPSDRFSAERTGGSVSTLTIQRTQQEDSAVYLCASSRLHGNYNEQFFGPGTRLTVL.

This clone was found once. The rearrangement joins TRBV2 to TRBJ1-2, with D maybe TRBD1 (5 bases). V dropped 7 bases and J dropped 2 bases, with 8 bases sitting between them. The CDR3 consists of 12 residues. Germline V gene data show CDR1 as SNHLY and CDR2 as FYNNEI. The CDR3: CASIAGNYGYTF. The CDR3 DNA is TGTGCCAGCATCGCAGGGAACTATGGCTACACCTTC.

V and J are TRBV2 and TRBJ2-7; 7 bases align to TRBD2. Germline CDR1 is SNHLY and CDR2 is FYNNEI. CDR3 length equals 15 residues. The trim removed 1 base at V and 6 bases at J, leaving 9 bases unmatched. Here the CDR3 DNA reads TGTGCCAGCAGTGAAGTCGCTAGCGGAACCTCCGAGCAGTACTTC. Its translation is CASSEVASGTSEQYF. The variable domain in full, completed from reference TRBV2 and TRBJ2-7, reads EPEVTQTPSHQVTQMGQEVILRCVPISNHLYFYWYRQILGQKVEFLVSFYNNEISEKSEIFDDQFSVERPDGSNFTLKIRSTKLEDSAMYFCASSEVASGTSEQYFGPGTRLTVT.

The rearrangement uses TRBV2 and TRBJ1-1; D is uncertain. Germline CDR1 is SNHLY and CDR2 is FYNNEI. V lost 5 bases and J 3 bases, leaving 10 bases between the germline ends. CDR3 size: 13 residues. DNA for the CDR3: TGTGCCAGCAGTCGGGAGAGGGACACTGAAGCTTTCTTT. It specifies CASSRERDTEAFF. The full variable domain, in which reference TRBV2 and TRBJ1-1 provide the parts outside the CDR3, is EPEVTQTPSHQVTQMGQEVILRCVPISNHLYFYWYRQILGQKVEFLVSFYNNEISEKSEIFDDQFSVERPDGSNFTLKIRSTKLEDSAMYFCASSRERDTEAFFGQGTRLTVV.

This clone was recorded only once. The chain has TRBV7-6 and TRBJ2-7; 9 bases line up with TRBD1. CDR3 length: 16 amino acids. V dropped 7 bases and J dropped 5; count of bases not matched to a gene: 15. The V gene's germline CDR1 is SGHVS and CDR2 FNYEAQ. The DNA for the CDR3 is TGTGCCAGCACCCCCCAGGTGGGGACAGGGATCAACGAGCAGTACTTC. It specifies CASTPQVGTGINEQYF.

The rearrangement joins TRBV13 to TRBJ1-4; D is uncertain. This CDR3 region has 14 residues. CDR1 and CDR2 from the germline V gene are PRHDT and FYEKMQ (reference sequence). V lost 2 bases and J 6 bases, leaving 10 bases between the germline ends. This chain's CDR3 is CASSLRPLDEKLFF. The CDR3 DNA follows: TGTGCCAGCAGCTTAAGGCCCCTGGATGAAAAACTGTTTTTT.

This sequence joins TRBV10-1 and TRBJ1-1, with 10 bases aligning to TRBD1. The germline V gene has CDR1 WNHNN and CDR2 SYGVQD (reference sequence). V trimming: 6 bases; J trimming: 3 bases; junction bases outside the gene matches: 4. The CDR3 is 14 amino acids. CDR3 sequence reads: CASSRDRGHTEAFF. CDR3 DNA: TGCGCCAGCAGCAGGGACAGGGGTCACACTGAAGCTTTCTTT.

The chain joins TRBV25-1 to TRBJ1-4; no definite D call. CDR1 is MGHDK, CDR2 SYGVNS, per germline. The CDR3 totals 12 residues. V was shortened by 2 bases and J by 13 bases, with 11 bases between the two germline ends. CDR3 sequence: CASSERPGLLFF. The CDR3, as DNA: TGTGCCAGCAGTGAACGCCCTGGGTTACTGTTTTTT.

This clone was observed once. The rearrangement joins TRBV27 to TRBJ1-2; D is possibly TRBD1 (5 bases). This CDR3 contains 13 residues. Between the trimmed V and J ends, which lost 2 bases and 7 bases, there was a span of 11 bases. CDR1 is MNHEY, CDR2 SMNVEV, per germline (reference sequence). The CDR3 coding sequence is TGTGCCAGCAGTTTACTCAGGGCCTCTGGCTACACCTTC. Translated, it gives CASSLLRASGYTF.

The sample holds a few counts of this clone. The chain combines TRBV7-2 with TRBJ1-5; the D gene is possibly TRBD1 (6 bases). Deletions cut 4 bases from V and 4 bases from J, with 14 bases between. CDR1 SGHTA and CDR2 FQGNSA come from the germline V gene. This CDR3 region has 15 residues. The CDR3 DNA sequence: TGTGCCAGCAGCTCCGGAGGGGGTGCTAATCAGCCCCAGCATTTT. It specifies CASSSGGGANQPQHF.

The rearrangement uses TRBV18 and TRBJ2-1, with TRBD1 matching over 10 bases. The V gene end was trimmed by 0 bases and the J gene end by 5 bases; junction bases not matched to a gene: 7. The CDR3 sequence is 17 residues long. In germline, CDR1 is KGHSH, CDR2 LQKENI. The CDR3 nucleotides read TGTGCCAGCTCACCACCGAGGGGACAGGGGACCAACAATGAGCAGTTCTTC. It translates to CASSPPRGQGTNNEQFF.

In DNA, the CDR3 is TGCGCCAGCAGCCAAGATGCACCTCAAGGGGGCGGGTATGGCTACACCTTC. Translating it yields CASSQDAPQGGGYGYTF. The rearrangement joins TRBV4-1 to TRBJ1-2; 7 nucleotides agree with TRBD1. V lost 0 bases and J lost 5; bases outside the gene matches: 12. This CDR3 has 17 amino acids. Germline CDR1 is MGHRA and CDR2 is YSYEKL.

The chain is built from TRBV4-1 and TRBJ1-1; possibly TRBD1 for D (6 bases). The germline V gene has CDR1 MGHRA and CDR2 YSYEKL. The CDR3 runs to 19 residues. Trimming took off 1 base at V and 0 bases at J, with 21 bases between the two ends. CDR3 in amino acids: CASSQGNLRGSSLNTEAFF. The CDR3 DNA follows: TGCGCCAGCAGCCAAGGTAACCTCAGGGGTAGTTCCCTGAACACTGAAGCTTTCTTT.

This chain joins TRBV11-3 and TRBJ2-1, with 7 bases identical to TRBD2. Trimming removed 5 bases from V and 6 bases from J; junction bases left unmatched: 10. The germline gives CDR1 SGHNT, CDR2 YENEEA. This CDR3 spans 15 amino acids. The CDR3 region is CASSPSRSGINEQFF. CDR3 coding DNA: TGTGCCAGCAGCCCCAGCCGGAGCGGGATCAATGAGCAGTTCTTC.

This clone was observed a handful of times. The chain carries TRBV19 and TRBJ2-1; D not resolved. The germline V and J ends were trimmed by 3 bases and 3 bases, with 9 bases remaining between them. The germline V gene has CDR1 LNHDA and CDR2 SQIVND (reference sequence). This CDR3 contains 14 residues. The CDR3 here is CASSMRGRYNEQFF. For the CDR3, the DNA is TGTGCCAGTAGTATGCGAGGACGCTACAATGAGCAGTTCTTC.

CDR3 region: CASSPMGKAFANTGELFF. In DNA, the CDR3 is TGTGCCAGCAGCCCAATGGGAAAGGCTTTCGCGAACACCGGGGAGCTGTTTTTT. The chain carries TRBV7-3 and TRBJ2-2; D gene unclear. The V end was cut by 5 bases, the J end by 0 bases, with 19 bases between. Germline V gene sequence: CDR1 SGHTA, CDR2 FQGTGA. The CDR3 runs 18 residues. Full variable domain (remainder filled in from reference TRBV7-3 and TRBJ2-2): GAGVSQTPSNKVTEKGKYVELRCDPISGHTALYWYRQSLGQGPEFLIYFQGTGAADDSGLPNDRFFAVRPEGSVSTLKIQRTERGDSAVYLCASSPMGKAFANTGELFFGEGSRLTVL.

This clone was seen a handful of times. CDR3 loop: CASIPIAGGWTEAFF. As DNA, the CDR3 is TGTGCCAGCATCCCGATTGCAGGGGGATGGACTGAAGCTTTCTTT. The rearrangement uses TRBV7-6 and TRBJ1-1, with 7 bases lining up with TRBD1. CDR1 SGHVS and CDR2 FNYEAQ come from the germline V gene. Losses at the gene ends were 7 bases for V and 5 bases for J; bases not matched to a gene: 13. The CDR3 extends over 15 amino acids.

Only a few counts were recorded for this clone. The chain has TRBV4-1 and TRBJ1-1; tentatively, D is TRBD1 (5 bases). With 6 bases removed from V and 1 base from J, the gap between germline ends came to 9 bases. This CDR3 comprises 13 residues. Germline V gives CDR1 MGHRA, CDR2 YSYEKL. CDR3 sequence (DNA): TGCGCCAGCAGGAGACAGCCGAACACTGAAGCTTTCTTT. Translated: CASRRQPNTEAFF.

Here the CDR3 DNA reads TGTGCCAGCAGCGGGGACGGGCTCTATGGCTACACCTTC. Translated, it gives CASSGDGLYGYTF. The rearrangement links TRBV9 to TRBJ1-2, with D perhaps TRBD1 (5 bases). CDR3 length equals 13 residues. V shed 3 bases and J shed 4 bases, with 10 bases lying between them. The germline V gene has CDR1 SGDLS and CDR2 YYNGEE.

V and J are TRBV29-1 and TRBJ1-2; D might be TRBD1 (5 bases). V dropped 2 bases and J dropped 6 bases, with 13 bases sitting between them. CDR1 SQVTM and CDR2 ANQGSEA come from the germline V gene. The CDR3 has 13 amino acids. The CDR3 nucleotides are TGCAGCGTTGAAAGAGGGGACGCCCATGGCTACACCTTC. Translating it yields CSVERGDAHGYTF.

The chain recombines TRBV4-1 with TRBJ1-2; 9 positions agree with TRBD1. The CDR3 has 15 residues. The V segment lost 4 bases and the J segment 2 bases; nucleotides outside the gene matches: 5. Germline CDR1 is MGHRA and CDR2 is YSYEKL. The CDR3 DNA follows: TGCGCCAGCAGCCCTCCGGGACAGGGAAACTATGGCTACACCTTC. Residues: CASSPPGQGNYGYTF.

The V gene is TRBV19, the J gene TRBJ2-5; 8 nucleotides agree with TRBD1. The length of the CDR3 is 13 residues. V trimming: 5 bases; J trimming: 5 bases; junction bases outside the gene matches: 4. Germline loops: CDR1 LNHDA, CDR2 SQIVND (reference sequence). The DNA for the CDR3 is TGTGCCAGTAGTCTTCAGGGGGCTGAGACCCAGTACTTC. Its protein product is CASSLQGAETQYF.

CDR3 DNA: TGTGCCAGCAGTGGATTTAGCGGTACCTACGAGCAGTACTTC. Translated, it gives CASSGFSGTYEQYF. This chain connects TRBV6-6 to TRBJ2-7; a weak D match, TRBD2 (6 bases). The CDR3 spans 14 residues. Germline assignment: CDR1 MNHNY and CDR2 SVGAGI (reference sequence). V gave up 5 bases and J gave up 2 bases, with 13 bases separating them.